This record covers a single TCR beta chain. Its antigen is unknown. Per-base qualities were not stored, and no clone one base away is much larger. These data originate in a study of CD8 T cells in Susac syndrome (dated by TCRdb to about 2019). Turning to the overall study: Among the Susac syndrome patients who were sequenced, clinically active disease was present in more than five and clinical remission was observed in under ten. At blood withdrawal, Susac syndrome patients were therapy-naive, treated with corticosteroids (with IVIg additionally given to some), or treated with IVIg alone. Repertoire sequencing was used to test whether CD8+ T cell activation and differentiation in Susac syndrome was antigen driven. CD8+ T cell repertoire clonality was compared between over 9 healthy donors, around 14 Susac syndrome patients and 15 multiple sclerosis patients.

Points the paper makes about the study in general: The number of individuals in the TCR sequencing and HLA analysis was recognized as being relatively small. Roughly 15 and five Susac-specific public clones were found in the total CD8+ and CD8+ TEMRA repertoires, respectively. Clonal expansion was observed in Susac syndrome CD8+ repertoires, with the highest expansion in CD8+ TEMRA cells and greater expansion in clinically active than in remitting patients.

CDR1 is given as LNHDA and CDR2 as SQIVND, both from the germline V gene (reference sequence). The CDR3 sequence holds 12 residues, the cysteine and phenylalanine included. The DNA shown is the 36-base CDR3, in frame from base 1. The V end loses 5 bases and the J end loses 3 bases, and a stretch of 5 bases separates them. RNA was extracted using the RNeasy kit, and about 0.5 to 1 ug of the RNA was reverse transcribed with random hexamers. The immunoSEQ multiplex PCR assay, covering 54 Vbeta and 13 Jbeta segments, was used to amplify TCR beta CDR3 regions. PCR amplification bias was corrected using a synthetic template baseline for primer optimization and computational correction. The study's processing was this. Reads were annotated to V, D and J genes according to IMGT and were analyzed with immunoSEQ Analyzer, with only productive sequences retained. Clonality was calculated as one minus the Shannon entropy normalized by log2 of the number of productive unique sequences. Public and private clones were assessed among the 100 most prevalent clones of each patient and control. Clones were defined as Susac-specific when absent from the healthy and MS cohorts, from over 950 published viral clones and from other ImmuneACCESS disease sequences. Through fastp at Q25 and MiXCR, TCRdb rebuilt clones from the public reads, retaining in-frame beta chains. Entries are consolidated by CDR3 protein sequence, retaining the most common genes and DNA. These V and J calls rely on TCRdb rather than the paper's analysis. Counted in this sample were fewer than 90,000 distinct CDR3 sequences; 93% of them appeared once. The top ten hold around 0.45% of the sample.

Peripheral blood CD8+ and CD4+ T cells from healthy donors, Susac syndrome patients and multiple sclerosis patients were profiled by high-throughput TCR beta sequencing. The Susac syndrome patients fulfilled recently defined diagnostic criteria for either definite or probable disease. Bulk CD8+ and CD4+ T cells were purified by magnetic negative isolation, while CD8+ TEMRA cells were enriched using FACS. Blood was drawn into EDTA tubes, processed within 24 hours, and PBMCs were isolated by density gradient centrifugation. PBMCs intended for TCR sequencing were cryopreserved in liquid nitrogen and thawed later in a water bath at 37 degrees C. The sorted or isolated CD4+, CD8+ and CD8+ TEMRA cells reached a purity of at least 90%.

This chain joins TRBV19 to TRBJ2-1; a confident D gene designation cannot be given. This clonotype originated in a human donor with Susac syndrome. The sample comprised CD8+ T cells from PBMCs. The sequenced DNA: TGTGCCAGTAGTGCACACTACAATGAGCAGTTCTTC. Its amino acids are CASSAHYNEQFF.